This is a list of T cell receptor beta chains from one sample in a study of CD8+CD57+ T cells in acquired aplastic anemia. A single record per CDR3 protein comes from TCRdb applying MiXCR to the reads. This table has under 250,000 distinct CDR3 sequences, 34% appearing once. The sequencing input was sorted CD4+, CD8+, or CD8+CD57+ T cells (not recorded which) from PBMCs. These receptors all stem from a human donor in good health, serving as a control. CDR3s include the opening cysteine and the closing phenylalanine or tryptophan. D genes are given only for firm matches. Not every row has a clone size; where given, it reads once, few, many or a size class.

CDR3 protein	CDR3 DNA	D gene	J gene	clone size	V gene
CSATKDRTYEQYF	TGCAGTGCTACCAAGGACCGGACCTACGAGCAGTACTTC	NA	TRBJ2-7	once	TRBV20-1
CSAPNDPDRDLTYGYTF	TGCAGTGCTCCCAACGACCCGGACAGGGACCTTACCTATGGCTACACCTTC	TRBD1	TRBJ1-2	many	TRBV20-1
CASSADRGNYNEQFF	TGTGCCAGCAGTGCGGACAGGGGTAACTACAATGAGCAGTTCTTC	TRBD1	TRBJ2-1	many	TRBV2
CASSLGQEETQYF	TGTGCCAGCAGCTTAGGGCAGGAAGAGACCCAGTACTTC	NA	TRBJ2-5	many	TRBV7-3
CASSLGAWDGGTDTQYF	TGTGCCAGCAGCTTGGGAGCTTGGGATGGTGGCACAGATACGCAGTATTTT	NA	TRBJ2-3	NA	TRBV5-4
CSAGDRMVGNTEAFF	TGCAGTGCGGGGGACAGGATGGTTGGCAACACTGAAGCTTTCTTT	TRBD1	TRBJ1-1	many	TRBV20-1
CAISSGAVGNQPQHF	TGTGCCATCAGTTCGGGGGCGGTAGGAAATCAGCCCCAGCATTTT	NA	TRBJ1-5	NA	TRBV10-3
CASGLARTGTDTQYF	TGTGCTAGTGGTTTGGCACGGACAGGCACAGATACGCAGTATTTT	NA	TRBJ2-3	NA	TRBV12-5
CSARDRIGWQETQYF	TGCAGTGCTAGAGATCGGATTGGGTGGCAAGAGACCCAGTACTTC	NA	TRBJ2-5	many	TRBV20-1
CASSIGLGDQSWPQHF	TGTGCCAGTAGTATAGGGTTAGGGGACCAATCTTGGCCCCAGCATTTT	NA	TRBJ1-5	many	TRBV19
CASSLGDRRAGTGELFF	TGTGCCAGCAGCTTAGGGGACAGGCGAGCGGGCACCGGGGAGCTGTTTTTT	TRBD1	TRBJ2-2	NA	TRBV11-2
CASSQDPTRGLSPLHF	TGCGCCAGCAGCCAAGATCCTACCAGGGGTTTGTCACCCCTCCACTTT	NA	TRBJ1-6	many	TRBV4-1
CASSSLPGQSSGANVLTF	TGTGCCAGCAGCTCACTACCGGGACAGTCCTCTGGGGCCAACGTCCTGACTTTC	TRBD1	TRBJ2-6	many	TRBV11-1
CAISGGQSGANVLTF	TGTGCCATCAGTGGGGGACAGTCTGGGGCCAACGTCCTGACTTTC	TRBD1	TRBJ2-6	many	TRBV10-3
CASMARPGNTF	TGCGCCAGCATGGCGCGGCCTGGAAACACCTTC	NA	TRBJ1-2	NA	TRBV10-1
CASTNTDRGGLLRYEQYF	TGTGCCAGCACCAATACAGACAGGGGGGGATTATTACGTTACGAGCAGTACTTC	TRBD1	TRBJ2-7	NA	TRBV5-6
CASSSFRDRGGLNTEAFF	TGTGCCAGCAGCTCCTTTCGTGACAGGGGGGGCCTGAACACTGAAGCTTTCTTT	TRBD1	TRBJ1-1	NA	TRBV7-3
CASSLGASGTNEQFF	TGTGCCAGCAGCTTAGGAGCTAGCGGGACAAATGAGCAGTTCTTC	TRBD2	TRBJ2-1	many	TRBV7-9
CASRKLRQGAGNTIYF	TGTGCCAGCAGAAAACTTAGACAGGGGGCTGGAAACACCATATATTTT	TRBD1	TRBJ1-3	few	TRBV6-1
CASSPSAFGNYGYTF	TGTGCCAGTAGCCCATCGGCCTTCGGGAACTATGGCTACACCTTC	NA	TRBJ1-2	NA	TRBV19
CASSESRAGEQYF	TGTGCCAGCAGTGAATCTAGGGCGGGGGAGCAGTACTTC	NA	TRBJ2-7	many	TRBV2
CSVEDWRDARQRAKNIQYF	TGCAGCGTTGAAGATTGGAGAGATGCGCGTCAGAGAGCCAAAAACATTCAGTACTTC	NA	TRBJ2-4	many	TRBV29-1
CAPVRQGPRETQYF	TGTGCCCCGGTAAGACAGGGACCACGGGAGACCCAGTACTTC	TRBD1	TRBJ2-5	NA	TRBV2
CASSEASGRAQNTQYF	TGTGCCAGCAGTGAAGCAAGCGGGAGGGCCCAAAATACGCAGTATTTT	TRBD2	TRBJ2-3	few	TRBV6-1
CASSEWGFGRGNTEAFF	TGTGCCAGCAGTGAATGGGGCTTCGGACGGGGGAACACTGAAGCTTTCTTT	NA	TRBJ1-1	many	TRBV25-1
CAISETANQETQYF	TGTGCCATCAGTGAGACAGCAAACCAAGAGACCCAGTACTTC	NA	TRBJ2-5	NA	TRBV10-3
CASSAGTSDNNEQFF	TGTGCCAGCAGCGCCGGGACTAGCGACAACAATGAGCAGTTCTTC	TRBD2	TRBJ2-1	many	TRBV11-2
CSAPDRRLRYEQYF	TGCAGTGCCCCGGACAGGCGATTGAGGTACGAGCAGTACTTC	TRBD1	TRBJ2-7	many	TRBV20-1
CATSSPAGVRETQYF	TGTGCCACCAGCAGCCCGGCAGGGGTTAGGGAGACCCAGTACTTC	NA	TRBJ2-5	NA	TRBV15
CSASDEAWDRGVQANSPLHF	TGCAGTGCTAGTGATGAAGCCTGGGACAGGGGCGTACAGGCTAATTCACCCCTCCACTTT	TRBD1	TRBJ1-6	many	TRBV20-1
CASSGPGTGRHEQYF	TGTGCCAGCAGCGGGCCCGGGACAGGGCGCCACGAGCAGTACTTC	TRBD1	TRBJ2-7	many	TRBV7-2
CASSFGDRAADTQYF	TGCGCCAGCAGCTTCGGGGACAGGGCTGCAGATACGCAGTATTTT	TRBD1	TRBJ2-3	few	TRBV5-1
CASRSGTAVEKLFF	TGTGCCAGCAGGTCCGGGACAGCGGTAGAAAAACTGTTTTTT	TRBD1	TRBJ1-4	many	TRBV2
CSARDTQGSNQPQHF	TGCAGTGCTAGAGATACGCAGGGGAGCAATCAGCCCCAGCATTTT	NA	TRBJ1-5	many	TRBV20-1
CSAREATLAHEQYF	TGCAGTGCTAGAGAAGCGACATTGGCCCACGAGCAGTACTTC	NA	TRBJ2-7	many	TRBV20-1
CSVGRYRENTEAFF	TGCAGCGTTGGTAGATACAGGGAAAACACTGAAGCTTTCTTT	NA	TRBJ1-1	many	TRBV29-1
CASSSRDRQETQYF	TGTGCCAGCAGCTCCCGGGACCGACAAGAGACCCAGTACTTC	NA	TRBJ2-5	many	TRBV5-4
CSASEPSGGAPNEQFF	TGCAGTGCTAGTGAACCTAGCGGGGGGGCCCCCAATGAGCAGTTCTTC	TRBD2	TRBJ2-1	few	TRBV20-1
CSATETEQFF	TGCAGTGCTACGGAGACAGAGCAGTTCTTC	NA	TRBJ2-1	many	TRBV20-1
CASSNQNDLTF	TGTGCCAGCAGCAACCAGAACGACCTGACTTTC	NA	TRBJ2-6	NA	TRBV9
CASSKDRARNSPLHF	TGTGCCAGCAGTAAGGACAGGGCCAGGAATTCACCCCTCCACTTT	TRBD1	TRBJ1-6	few	TRBV6-1
CASSWTGGAGTEAFF	TGTGCCAGCAGCTGGACAGGGGGCGCGGGCACTGAAGCTTTCTTT	TRBD1	TRBJ1-1	few	TRBV5-6
CSARRTGYVVRVTEAFF	TGCAGTGCTCGCCGGACAGGATATGTGGTCAGGGTCACTGAAGCTTTCTTT	TRBD1	TRBJ1-1	few	TRBV20-1
CASSVSSWWGSPWDEQFF	TGTGCCAGCAGCGTAAGTTCGTGGTGGGGCAGCCCTTGGGATGAGCAGTTCTTC	NA	TRBJ2-1	NA	TRBV9
CASSLAAAGAPYEQYF	TGTGCCAGCAGCTTAGCAGCAGCGGGGGCCCCCTACGAGCAGTACTTC	TRBD2	TRBJ2-7	many	TRBV7-2
CASSPQGHANYGYTF	TGTGCCAGCAGCCCCCAGGGACATGCTAACTATGGCTACACCTTC	NA	TRBJ1-2	NA	TRBV3-1
CASGSGLAGIQTQYF	TGTGCCAGCGGCTCCGGACTAGCGGGAATTCAGACCCAGTACTTC	TRBD2	TRBJ2-5	NA	TRBV11-2
CASSRWGLAGERGQETQYF	TGCGCCAGCAGCCGTTGGGGACTAGCGGGGGAAAGGGGCCAAGAGACCCAGTACTTC	TRBD2	TRBJ2-5	NA	TRBV4-1